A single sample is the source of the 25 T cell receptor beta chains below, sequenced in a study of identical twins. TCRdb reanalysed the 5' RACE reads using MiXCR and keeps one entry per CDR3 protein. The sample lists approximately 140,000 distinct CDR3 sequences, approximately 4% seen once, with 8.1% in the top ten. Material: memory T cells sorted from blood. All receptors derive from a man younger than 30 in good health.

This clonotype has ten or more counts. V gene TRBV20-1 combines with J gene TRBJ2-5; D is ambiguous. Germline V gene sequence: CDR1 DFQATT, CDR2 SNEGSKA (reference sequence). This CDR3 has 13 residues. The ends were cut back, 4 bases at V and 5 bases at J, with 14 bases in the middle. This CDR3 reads CSAKSMVEETQYF. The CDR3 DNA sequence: TGCAGTGCTAAATCAATGGTGGAGGAGACCCAGTACTTC.

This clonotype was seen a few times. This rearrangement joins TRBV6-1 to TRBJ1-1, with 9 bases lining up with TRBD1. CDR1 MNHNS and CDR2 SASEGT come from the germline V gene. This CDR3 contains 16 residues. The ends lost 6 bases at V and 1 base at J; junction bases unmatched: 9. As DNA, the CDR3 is TGTGCCAGCAGCCCCTGGGGACAGGGAAGGAACACTGAAGCTTTCTTT. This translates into CASSPWGQGRNTEAFF.

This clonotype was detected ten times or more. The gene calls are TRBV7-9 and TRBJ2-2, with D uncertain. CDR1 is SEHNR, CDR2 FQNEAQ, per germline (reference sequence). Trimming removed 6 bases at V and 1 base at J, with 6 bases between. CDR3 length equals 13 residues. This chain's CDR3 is CASSGMNTGELFF. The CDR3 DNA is TGTGCCAGCAGTGGAATGAACACCGGGGAGCTGTTTTTT.

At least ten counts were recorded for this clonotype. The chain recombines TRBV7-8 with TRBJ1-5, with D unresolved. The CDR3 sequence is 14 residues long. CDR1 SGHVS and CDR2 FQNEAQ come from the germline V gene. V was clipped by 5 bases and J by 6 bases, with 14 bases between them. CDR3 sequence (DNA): TGTGCCAGCAGCCCGACCCGGGTCGGTCAGCCCCAGCATTTT. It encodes CASSPTRVGQPQHF.

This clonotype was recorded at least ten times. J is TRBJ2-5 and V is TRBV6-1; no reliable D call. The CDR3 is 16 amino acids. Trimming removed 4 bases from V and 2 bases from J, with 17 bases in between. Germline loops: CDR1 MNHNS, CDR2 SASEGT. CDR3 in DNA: TGTGCCAGCAGTGCCAATGTTAGGTCTCGTCAAGAGACCCAGTACTTC. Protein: CASSANVRSRQETQYF.

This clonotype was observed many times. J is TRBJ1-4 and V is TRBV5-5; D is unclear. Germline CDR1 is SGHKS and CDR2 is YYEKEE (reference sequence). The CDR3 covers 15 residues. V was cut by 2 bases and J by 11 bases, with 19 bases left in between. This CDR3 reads CASSLSTSNREKLFF. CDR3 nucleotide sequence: TGTGCCAGCAGCTTATCGACCTCCAACCGGGAGAAACTGTTTTTT.

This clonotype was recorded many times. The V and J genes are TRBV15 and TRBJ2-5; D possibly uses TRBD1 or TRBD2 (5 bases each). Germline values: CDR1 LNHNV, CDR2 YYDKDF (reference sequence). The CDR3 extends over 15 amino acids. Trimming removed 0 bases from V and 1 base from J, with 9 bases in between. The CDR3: CATSRDLGVQETQYF. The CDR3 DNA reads TGTGCCACCAGCAGAGATTTGGGGGTCCAAGAGACCCAGTACTTC. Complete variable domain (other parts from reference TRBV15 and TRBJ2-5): DAMVIQNPRYQVTQFGKPVTLSCSQTLNHNVMYWYQQKSSQAPKLLFHYYDKDFNNEADTPDNFQSRRPNTSFCFLDIRSPGLGDTAMYLCATSRDLGVQETQYFGPGTRLLVL.

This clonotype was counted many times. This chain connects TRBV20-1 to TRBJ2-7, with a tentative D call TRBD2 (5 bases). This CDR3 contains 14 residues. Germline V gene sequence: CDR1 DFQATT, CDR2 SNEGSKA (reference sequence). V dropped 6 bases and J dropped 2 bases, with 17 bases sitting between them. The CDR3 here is CSATLVGFPYEQYF. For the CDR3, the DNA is TGCAGTGCAACACTAGTGGGGTTCCCCTACGAGCAGTACTTC.

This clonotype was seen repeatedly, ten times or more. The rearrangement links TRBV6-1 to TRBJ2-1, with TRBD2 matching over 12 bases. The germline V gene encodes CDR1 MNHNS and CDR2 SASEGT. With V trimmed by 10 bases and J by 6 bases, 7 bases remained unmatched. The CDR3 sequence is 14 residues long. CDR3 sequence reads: CATKGLAGFNEQFF. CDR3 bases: TGTGCCACCAAAGGACTAGCGGGGTTCAATGAGCAGTTCTTC.

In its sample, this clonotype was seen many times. CDR3 in DNA: TGTGCCAGCAGCTTCAGTGAGAACACCATATATTTT. This encodes CASSFSENTIYF. The chain couples TRBV5-5 to TRBJ1-3; D gene ambiguous. V lost 2 bases, J lost 7 bases, and 7 bases lay in between. The length of the CDR3 is 12 residues. Germline V lookup: CDR1 SGHKS, CDR2 YYEKEE (reference sequence).

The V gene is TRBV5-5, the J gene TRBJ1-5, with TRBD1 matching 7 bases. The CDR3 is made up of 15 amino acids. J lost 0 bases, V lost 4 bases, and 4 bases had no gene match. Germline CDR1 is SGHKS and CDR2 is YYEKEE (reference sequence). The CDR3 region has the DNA TGTGCCAGCAGCGGGGGACAGATTAGCAATCAGCCCCAGCATTTT. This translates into CASSGGQISNQPQHF. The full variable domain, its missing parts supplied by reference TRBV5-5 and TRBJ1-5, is DAGVTQSPTHLIKTRGQQVTLRCSPISGHKSVSWYQQVLGQGPQFIFQYYEKEERGRGNFPDRFSARQFPNYSSELNVNALLLGDSALYLCASSGGQISNQPQHFGDGTRLSIL.

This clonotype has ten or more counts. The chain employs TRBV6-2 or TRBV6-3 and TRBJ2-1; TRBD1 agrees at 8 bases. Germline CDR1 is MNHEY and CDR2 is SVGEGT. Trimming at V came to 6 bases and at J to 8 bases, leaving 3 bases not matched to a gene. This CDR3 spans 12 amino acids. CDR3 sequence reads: CASRDRGYEQFF. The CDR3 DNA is TGTGCCAGCAGAGACAGGGGCTATGAGCAGTTCTTC.

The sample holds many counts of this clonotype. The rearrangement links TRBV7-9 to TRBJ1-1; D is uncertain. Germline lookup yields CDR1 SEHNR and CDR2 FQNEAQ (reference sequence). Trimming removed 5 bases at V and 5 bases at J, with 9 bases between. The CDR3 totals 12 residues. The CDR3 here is CASSLGRTEAFF. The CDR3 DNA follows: TGTGCCAGCAGCCTTGGTCGGACTGAAGCTTTCTTT. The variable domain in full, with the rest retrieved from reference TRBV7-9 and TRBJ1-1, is DTGVSQNPRHKITKRGQNVTFRCDPISEHNRLYWYRQTLGQGPEFLTYFQNEAQLEKSRLLSDRFSAERPKGSFSTLEIQRTEQGDSAMYLCASSLGRTEAFFGQGTRLTVV.

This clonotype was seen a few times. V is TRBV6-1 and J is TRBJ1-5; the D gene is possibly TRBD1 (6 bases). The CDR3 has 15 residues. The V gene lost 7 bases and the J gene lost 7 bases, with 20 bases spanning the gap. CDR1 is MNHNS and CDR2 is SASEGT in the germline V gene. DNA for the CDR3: TGTGCCAGCACCTTCGCACGGGACACCTTCCAGCCCCAGCATTTT. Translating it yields CASTFARDTFQPQHF.

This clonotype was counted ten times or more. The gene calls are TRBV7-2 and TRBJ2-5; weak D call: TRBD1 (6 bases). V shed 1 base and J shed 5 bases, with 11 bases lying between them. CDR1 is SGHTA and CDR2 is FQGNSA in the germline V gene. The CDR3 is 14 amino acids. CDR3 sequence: CASSLGRQGETQYF. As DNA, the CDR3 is TGTGCCAGCAGCTTAGGGCGGCAGGGGGAGACCCAGTACTTC. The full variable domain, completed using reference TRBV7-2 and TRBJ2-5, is GAGVSQSPSNKVTEKGKDVELRCDPISGHTALYWYRQSLGQGLEFLIYFQGNSAPDKSGLPSDRFSAERTGGSVSTLTIQRTQQEDSAVYLCASSLGRQGETQYFGPGTRLLVL.

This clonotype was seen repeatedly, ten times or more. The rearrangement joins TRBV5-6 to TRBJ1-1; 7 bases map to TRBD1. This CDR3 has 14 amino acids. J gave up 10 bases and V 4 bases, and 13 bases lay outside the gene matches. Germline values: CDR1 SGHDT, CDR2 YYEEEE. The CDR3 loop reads CASSEGQMGIGAFF. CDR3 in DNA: TGTGCCAGCAGCGAGGGACAGATGGGTATTGGAGCTTTCTTT.

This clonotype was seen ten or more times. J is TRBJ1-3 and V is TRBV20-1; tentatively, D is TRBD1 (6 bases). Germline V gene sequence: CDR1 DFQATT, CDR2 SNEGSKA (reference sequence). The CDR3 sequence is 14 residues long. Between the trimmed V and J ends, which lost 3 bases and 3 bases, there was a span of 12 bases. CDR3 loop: CSASAGAIGNTIYF. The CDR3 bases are TGCAGTGCTAGTGCAGGGGCGATTGGAAACACCATATATTTT.

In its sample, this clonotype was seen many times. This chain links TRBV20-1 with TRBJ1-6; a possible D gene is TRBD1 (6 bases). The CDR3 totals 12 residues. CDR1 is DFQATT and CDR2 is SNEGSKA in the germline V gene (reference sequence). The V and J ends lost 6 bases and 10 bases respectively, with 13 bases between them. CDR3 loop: CSANRVNSPLHF. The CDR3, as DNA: TGCAGTGCCAACAGGGTTAACTCACCCCTCCACTTT.

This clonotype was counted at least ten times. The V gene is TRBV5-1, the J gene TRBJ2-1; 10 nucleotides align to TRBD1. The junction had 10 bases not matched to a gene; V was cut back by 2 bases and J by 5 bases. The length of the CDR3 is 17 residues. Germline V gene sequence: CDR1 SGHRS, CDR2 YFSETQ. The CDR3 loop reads CASSFQGGTGDHNEQFF. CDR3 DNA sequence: TGCGCCAGCAGCTTCCAGGGGGGGACAGGGGACCACAATGAGCAGTTCTTC.

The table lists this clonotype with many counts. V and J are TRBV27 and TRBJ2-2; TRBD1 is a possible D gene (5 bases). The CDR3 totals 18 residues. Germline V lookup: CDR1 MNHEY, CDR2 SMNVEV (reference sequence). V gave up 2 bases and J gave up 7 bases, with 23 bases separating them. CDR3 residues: CASSLSAPGRGKGGELFF. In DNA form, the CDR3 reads TGTGCCAGCAGTTTAAGTGCTCCGGGTAGGGGAAAGGGCGGGGAGCTGTTTTTT.

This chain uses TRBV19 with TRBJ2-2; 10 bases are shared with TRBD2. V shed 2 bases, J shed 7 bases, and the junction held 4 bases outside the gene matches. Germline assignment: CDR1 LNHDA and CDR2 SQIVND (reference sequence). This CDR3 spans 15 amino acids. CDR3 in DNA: TGTGCCAGTAGTATAAACCTAGCGGGGGTCGGGGAGCTGTTTTTT. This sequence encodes CASSINLAGVGELFF.

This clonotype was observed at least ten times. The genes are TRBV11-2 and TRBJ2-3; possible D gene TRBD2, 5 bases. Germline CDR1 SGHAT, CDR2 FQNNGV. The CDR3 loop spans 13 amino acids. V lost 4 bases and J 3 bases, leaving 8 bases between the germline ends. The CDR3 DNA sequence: TGTGCCAGCAGCTCCCGGACTACAGATACGCAGTATTTT. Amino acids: CASSSRTTDTQYF. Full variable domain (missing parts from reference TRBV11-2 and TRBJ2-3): EAGVAQSPRYKIIEKRQSVAFWCNPISGHATLYWYQQILGQGPKLLIQFQNNGVVDDSQLPKDRFSAERLKGVDSTLKIQPAKLEDSAVYLCASSSRTTDTQYFGPGTRLTVL.

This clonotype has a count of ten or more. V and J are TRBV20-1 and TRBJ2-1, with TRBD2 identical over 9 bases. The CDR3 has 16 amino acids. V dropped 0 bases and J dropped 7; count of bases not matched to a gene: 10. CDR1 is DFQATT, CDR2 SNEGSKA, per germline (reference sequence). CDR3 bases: TGCAGTGCTAGAGATGAGGTTAGCGGGAGTACTAATGAGCAGTTCTTC. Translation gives CSARDEVSGSTNEQFF.

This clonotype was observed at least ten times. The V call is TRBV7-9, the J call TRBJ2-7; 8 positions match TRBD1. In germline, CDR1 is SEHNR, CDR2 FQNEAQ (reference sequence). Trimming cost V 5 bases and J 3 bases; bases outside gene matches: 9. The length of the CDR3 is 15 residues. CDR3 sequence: CASSPSRTGFYEQYF. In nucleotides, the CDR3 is TGTGCCAGCAGCCCTTCGCGGACAGGGTTCTACGAGCAGTACTTC.

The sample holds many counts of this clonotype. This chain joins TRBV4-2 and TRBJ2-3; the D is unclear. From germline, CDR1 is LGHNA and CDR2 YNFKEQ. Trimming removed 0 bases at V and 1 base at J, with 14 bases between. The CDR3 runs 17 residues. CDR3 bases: TGTGCCAGCAGCCAAGAAGACTCGGACCCGGGCACAGATACGCAGTATTTT. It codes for CASSQEDSDPGTDTQYF.